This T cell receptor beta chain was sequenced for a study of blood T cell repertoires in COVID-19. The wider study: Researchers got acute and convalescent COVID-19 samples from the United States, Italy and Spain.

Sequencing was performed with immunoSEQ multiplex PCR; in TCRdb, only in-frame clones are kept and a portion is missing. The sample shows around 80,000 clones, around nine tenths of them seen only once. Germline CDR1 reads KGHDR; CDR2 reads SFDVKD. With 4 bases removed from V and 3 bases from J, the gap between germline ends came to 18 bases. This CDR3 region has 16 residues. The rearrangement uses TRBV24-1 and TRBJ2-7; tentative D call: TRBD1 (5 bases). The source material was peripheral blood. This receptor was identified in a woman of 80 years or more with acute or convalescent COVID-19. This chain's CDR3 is CATSELRAPRVYEQYF. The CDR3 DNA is TGTGCCACCAGTGAACTCCGAGCGCCCAGGGTCTACGAGCAGTACTTC.